The rows below give T cell receptor beta chains drawn from one sample of a study of T cell responses to AZD1222 COVID-19 vaccine. Produced via immunoSEQ multiplex PCR; TCRdb's table is partial and in-frame only. The profile covers 95,000 to 150,000 clones, with about 90% appearing a single time and approximately 5.9% taken by the ten largest. Sequencing was performed on peripheral blood, taken on day 0 of AZD1222 vaccination. These receptors all come from an adult in good health. The CDR3 runs from the conserved cysteine through the conserved F or W. A D gene is named only where the DNA matches it firmly. Size tells how often a clone was seen (once, few, many) or the class of an expanded clone, and some rows leave it out.

>TRBJ1-6|TRBV3-1/TRBV3-2|12|.|.
CASSLTNSPLHF
TGTGCCAGCAGCCTGACGAATTCACCCCTCCACTTT
>TRBJ2-7|TRBV27|13|.|.
CASSLFRTYEQYF
TGTGCCAGCAGTTTATTTCGTACCTACGAGCAGTACTTC
>TRBJ2-4|TRBV18|14|.|.
CASSPGLAKNIQYF
TGTGCCAGCTCACCTGGGTTAGCCAAAAACATTCAGTACTTC
>TRBJ1-1|TRBV6-5|15|TRBD1|.
CASTFRDRAHTEAFF
TGTGCCAGCACGTTCCGGGACAGGGCCCACACTGAAGCTTTCTTT
>TRBJ2-7|TRBV12-5|13|.|few
CASGLRGSYEQYF
TGTGCTAGTGGTTTGAGGGGCTCGTACGAGCAGTACTTC
>TRBJ2-5|TRBV7-9|14|.|.
CASSLSWGMETQYF
TGTGCCAGCAGCTTGTCTTGGGGAATGGAGACCCAGTACTTC
>TRBJ2-5|TRBV5-5|15|TRBD1|.
CASSLGRTGGETQYF
TGTGCCAGCAGCTTGGGGCGGACAGGGGGGGAGACCCAGTACTTC
>TRBJ1-2|TRBV2|13|.|.
CASSGTGNYGYTF
TGTGCCAGCAGTGGAACAGGGAACTATGGCTACACCTTC
>TRBJ1-1|TRBV9|14|.|.
CASSVDSTYTEAFF
TGTGCCAGCAGCGTAGACAGCACCTACACTGAAGCTTTCTTT
>TRBJ1-1|TRBV5-8|14|TRBD1|.
CASSLGGQGTEAFF
TGTGCCAGCAGCTTGGGGGGACAGGGAACTGAAGCTTTCTTT
>TRBJ1-1|TRBV6-5|15|.|.
CASSPRDRGNTEAFF
TGTGCCAGCAGCCCGCGGGATCGGGGGAACACTGAAGCTTTCTTT
>TRBJ2-5|TRBV4-1|17|.|.
CASSQDNTPRRQETQYF
TGCGCCAGCAGCCAAGATAACACACCTCGTCGACAAGAGACCCAGTACTTC
>TRBJ1-5|TRBV2|14|TRBD1|.
CASSWGQGAQPQHF
TGTGCCAGCAGTTGGGGACAGGGAGCTCAGCCCCAGCATTTT
>TRBJ1-1|TRBV11-3|15|.|.
CASSPGGLMNTEAFF
TGTGCCAGCAGCCCGGGAGGGCTCATGAACACTGAAGCTTTCTTT
>TRBJ1-2|TRBV12-1|14|.|.
CASSTTGGDYGYTF
TGTGCCAGCAGCACAACAGGGGGAGACTATGGCTACACCTTC
>TRBJ1-2|TRBV29-1|13|TRBD1|once
CSVETGGIYGYTF
TGCAGCGTTGAAACAGGGGGTATCTATGGCTACACCTTC
>TRBJ1-2|TRBV3-1/TRBV3-2|13|TRBD1|.
CASSQDRGYGYTF
TGTGCCAGCAGCCAAGACAGGGGGTATGGCTACACCTTC
>TRBJ2-2|TRBV5-1|16|TRBD2|.
CASRDGGRAGTGELFF
TGCGCCAGCCGTGACGGCGGGAGGGCGGGCACCGGGGAGCTGTTTTTT
>TRBJ1-2|TRBV12-3/TRBV12-4|13|.|.
CASSHTGSYGYTF
TGTGCCAGCAGTCACACGGGGAGCTATGGCTACACCTTC
>TRBJ2-1|TRBV5-4|14|.|.
CASSLGGWPNEQFF
TGTGCCAGCAGCTTGGGTGGCTGGCCCAATGAGCAGTTCTTC
>TRBJ2-2|TRBV5-6|12|.|.
CASSSGTGELFF
TGTGCCAGCAGCTCAGGGACCGGGGAGCTGTTTTTT
>TRBJ1-5|TRBV11-2|14|.|.
CASSPNGGNQPQHF
TGTGCCAGCAGCCCAAACGGGGGCAATCAGCCCCAGCATTTT
>TRBJ1-1|TRBV3-1/TRBV3-2|11|.|.
CASSQGSGAFF
TGTGCCAGCAGCCAAGGGTCTGGGGCTTTCTTT
>TRBJ1-1|TRBV19|13|.|.
CASSMVVNTEAFF
TGTGCCAGTAGTATGGTGGTCAACACTGAAGCTTTCTTT
>TRBJ1-5|TRBV30|15|.|.
CAWSVFSARGQPQHF
TGTGCCTGGAGTGTATTTTCGGCCCGGGGGCAGCCCCAGCATTTT
>TRBJ1-4|TRBV28|17|.|.
CASSPLRGRGPHEKLFF
TGTGCCAGCAGTCCTTTAAGGGGTAGGGGACCCCATGAAAAACTGTTTTTT
>TRBJ1-5|TRBV6-2/TRBV6-3|15|.|.
CASSYLGGVKRPQHF
TGTGCCAGCAGTTACCTGGGCGGGGTGAAAAGACCCCAGCATTTT
>TRBJ1-3|TRBV7-2|13|.|once
CASSSVGEYPIYF
TGTGCCAGCAGCTCCGTGGGGGAATACCCCATATATTTT
>TRBJ2-3|TRBV6-5|13|.|.
CASSYSNSDTQYF
TGTGCCAGCAGTTACTCGAATTCAGATACGCAGTATTTT
>TRBJ1-2|TRBV14|12|.|.
CASSQDGNGYTF
TGTGCCAGCAGCCAAGATGGGAATGGCTACACCTTC
>TRBJ2-7|TRBV18|14|TRBD1|.
CASSHLGTAEEQYF
TGTGCCAGCTCACACCTTGGGACAGCAGAAGAGCAGTACTTC
>TRBJ1-2|TRBV18|13|.|.
CASSPGSWDGYTF
TGTGCCAGCTCACCGGGCAGCTGGGATGGCTACACCTTC
>TRBJ2-2|TRBV10-3|16|.|few
CAISVNGAGKTGELFF
TGTGCCATCAGTGTTAACGGGGCGGGTAAAACCGGGGAGCTGTTTTTT
>TRBJ1-1|TRBV29-1|10|.|.
CSVRGAEAFF
TGCAGCGTTCGGGGGGCTGAAGCTTTCTTT
>TRBJ2-5|TRBV10-3|16|TRBD1|.
CAISRAGQGSQETQYF
TGTGCCATCAGCCGAGCTGGACAGGGGTCTCAAGAGACCCAGTACTTC
>TRBJ1-2|TRBV29-1|13|.|.
CSVETREADGYTF
TGCAGCGTTGAAACCAGGGAGGCGGATGGCTACACCTTC
>TRBJ2-1|TRBV2|13|.|once
CASSVGPHNEQFF
TGTGCCAGCAGTGTCGGACCCCACAATGAGCAGTTCTTC
>TRBJ2-7|TRBV15|14|.|.
CATSRELPEIEQYF
TGTGCCACCAGCAGAGAACTTCCTGAGATCGAGCAGTACTTC
>TRBJ2-4|TRBV7-6|18|.|.
CASSLPRAGELAKNIQYF
TGTGCCAGCAGCTTACCAAGGGCAGGGGAACTAGCCAAAAACATTCAGTACTTC
>TRBJ1-1|TRBV28|14|.|.
CASGFRLGGTEAFF
TGTGCCAGCGGATTTCGTTTGGGAGGGACTGAAGCTTTCTTT
>TRBJ2-1|TRBV3-1/TRBV3-2|14|.|.
CASSQTLVGNEQFF
TGTGCCAGCAGCCAAACACTAGTCGGCAATGAGCAGTTCTTC
>TRBJ1-5|TRBV28|14|.|.
CASSLSGLGQPQHF
TGTGCCAGCAGTTTATCGGGGCTTGGACAGCCCCAGCATTTT
>TRBJ2-2|TRBV2|14|.|.
CACTGIRVSGELFF
TGTGCCTGTACAGGGATTAGGGTGTCCGGGGAGCTGTTTTTT
>TRBJ1-6|TRBV30|15|.|.
CAWAPRGSANSPLHF
TGTGCCTGGGCCCCTCGGGGTTCCGCCAATTCACCCCTCCACTTT
>TRBJ1-1|TRBV12-3/TRBV12-4|12|.|.
CASSQDTAEAFF
TGTGCCAGCAGCCAGGACACAGCTGAAGCTTTCTTT
>TRBJ1-6|TRBV20-1|17|TRBD1|.
CSARDRGASSYNSPLHF
TGCAGTGCTCGTGACAGGGGTGCGAGCTCCTATAATTCACCCCTCCACTTT
>TRBJ1-4|TRBV9|16|.|.
CASSSDWEVGGEKLFF
TGTGCCAGCAGCTCCGACTGGGAGGTAGGCGGTGAAAAACTGTTTTTT
>TRBJ2-1|TRBV10-2|12|.|.
CASSVRRQEQFF
TGCGCCAGCAGTGTACGAAGACAAGAGCAGTTCTTC
>TRBJ2-2|TRBV30|12|TRBD1|few
CACTGVVGELFF
TGTGCCTGCACAGGGGTCGTCGGGGAGCTGTTTTTT
>TRBJ1-3|TRBV28|15|.|.
CASSSPGTHGNTIYF
TGTGCCAGCAGTTCCCCAGGTACCCACGGCAACACCATATATTTT
>TRBJ2-3|TRBV10-3|16|.|.
CAISESTLNGADTQYF
TGTGCCATCAGTGAGTCGACCCTAAATGGGGCAGATACGCAGTATTTT
>TRBJ1-1|TRBV12-3/TRBV12-4|11|.|.
CASSVMTVIFF
TGTGCCAGCAGTGTAATGACGGTAATTTTCTTT
>TRBJ1-2|TRBV7-9|14|.|.
CASSSPGFGHGYTF
TGTGCCAGCAGCTCCCCGGGATTCGGGCATGGCTACACCTTC
>TRBJ2-2|TRBV7-3|12|.|few
CASSSDTGELFF
TGTGCCAGCAGCTCTGACACCGGGGAGCTGTTTTTT
>TRBJ1-2|TRBV6-1|15|.|.
CASSDGAFQGYGYTF
TGTGCCAGCAGTGATGGCGCTTTCCAGGGCTATGGCTACACCTTC
>TRBJ1-1|TRBV20-1|14|.|.
CSASRKGGNTEAFF
TGCAGTGCTAGTCGTAAAGGGGGAAACACTGAAGCTTTCTTT
>TRBJ1-1|TRBV6-5|15|TRBD1|.
CASSRTGTGDTEAFF
TGTGCCAGCAGTCGGACCGGGACAGGGGACACTGAAGCTTTCTTT
>TRBJ1-6|TRBV11-2|16|.|.
CASSWIGPGDGKPLHF
TGTGCCAGCAGCTGGATCGGGCCAGGCGACGGTAAACCCCTCCACTTT
>TRBJ2-1|TRBV10-1|11|.|.
CASSEQNEQFF
TGCGCCAGCAGTGAGCAGAATGAGCAGTTCTTC
>TRBJ2-2|TRBV2|16|.|.
CASSEEGGVNTGELFF
TGTGCCAGCAGTGAAGAAGGCGGGGTGAACACCGGGGAGCTGTTTTTT